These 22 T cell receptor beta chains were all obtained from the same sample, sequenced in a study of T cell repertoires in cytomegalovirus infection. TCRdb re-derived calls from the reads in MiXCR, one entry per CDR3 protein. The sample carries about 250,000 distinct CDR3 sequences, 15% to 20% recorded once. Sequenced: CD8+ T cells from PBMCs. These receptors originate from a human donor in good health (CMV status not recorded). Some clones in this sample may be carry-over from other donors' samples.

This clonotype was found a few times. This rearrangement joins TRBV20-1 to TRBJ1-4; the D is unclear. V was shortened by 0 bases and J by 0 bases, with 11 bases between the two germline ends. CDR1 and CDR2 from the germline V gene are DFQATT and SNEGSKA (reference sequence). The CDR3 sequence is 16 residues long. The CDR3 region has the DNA TGCAGTGCTAGAGATTGGCAGTCTGCAACTAATGAAAAACTGTTTTTT. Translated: CSARDWQSATNEKLFF.

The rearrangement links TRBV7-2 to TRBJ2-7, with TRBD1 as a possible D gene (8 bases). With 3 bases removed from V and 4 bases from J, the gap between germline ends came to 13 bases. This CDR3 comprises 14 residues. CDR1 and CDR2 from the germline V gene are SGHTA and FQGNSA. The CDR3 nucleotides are TGTGCCAGCAGCTTTGACAGGGGACTATACGAGCAGTACTTC. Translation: CASSFDRGLYEQYF.

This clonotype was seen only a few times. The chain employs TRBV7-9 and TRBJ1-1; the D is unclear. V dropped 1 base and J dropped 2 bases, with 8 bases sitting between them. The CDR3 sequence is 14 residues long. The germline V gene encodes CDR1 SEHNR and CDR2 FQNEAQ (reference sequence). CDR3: CASSLDRFNTEAFF. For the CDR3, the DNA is TGTGCCAGCAGCTTAGATAGGTTTAACACTGAAGCTTTCTTT.

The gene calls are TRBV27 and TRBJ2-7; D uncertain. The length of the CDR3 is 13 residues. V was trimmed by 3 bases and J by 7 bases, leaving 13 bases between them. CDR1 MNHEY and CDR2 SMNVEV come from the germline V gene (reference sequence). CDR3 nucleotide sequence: TGTGCCAGCAGTTTGCCAGGAGATGGGGAGCAGTACTTC. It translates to CASSLPGDGEQYF.

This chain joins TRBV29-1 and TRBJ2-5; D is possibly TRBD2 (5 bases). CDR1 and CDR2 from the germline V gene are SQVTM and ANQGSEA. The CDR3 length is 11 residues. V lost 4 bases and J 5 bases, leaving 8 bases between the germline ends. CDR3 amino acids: CSVGGFETQYF. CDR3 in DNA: TGCAGCGTTGGCGGGTTCGAGACCCAGTACTTC.

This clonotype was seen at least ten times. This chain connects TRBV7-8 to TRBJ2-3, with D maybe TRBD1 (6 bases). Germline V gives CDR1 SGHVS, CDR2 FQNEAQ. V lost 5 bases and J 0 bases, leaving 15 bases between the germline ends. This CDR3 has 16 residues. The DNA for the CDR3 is TGTGCCAGCAGCACAGGACAGCAAAGTAGCACAGATACGCAGTATTTT. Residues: CASSTGQQSSTDTQYF.

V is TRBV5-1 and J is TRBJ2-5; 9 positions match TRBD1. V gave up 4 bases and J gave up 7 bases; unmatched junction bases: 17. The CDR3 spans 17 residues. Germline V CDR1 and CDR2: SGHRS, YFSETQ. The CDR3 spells CASSRSGPGQGFWTQYF. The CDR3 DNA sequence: TGCGCCAGCAGCCGATCGGGACCGGGACAGGGTTTTTGGACCCAGTACTTC.

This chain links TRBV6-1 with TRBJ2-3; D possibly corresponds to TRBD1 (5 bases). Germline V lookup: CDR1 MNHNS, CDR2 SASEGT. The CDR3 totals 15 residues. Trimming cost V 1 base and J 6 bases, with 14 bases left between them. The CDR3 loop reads CASSEGFRESDTQYF. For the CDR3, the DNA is TGTGCCAGCAGTGAAGGTTTCAGGGAATCGGATACGCAGTATTTT.

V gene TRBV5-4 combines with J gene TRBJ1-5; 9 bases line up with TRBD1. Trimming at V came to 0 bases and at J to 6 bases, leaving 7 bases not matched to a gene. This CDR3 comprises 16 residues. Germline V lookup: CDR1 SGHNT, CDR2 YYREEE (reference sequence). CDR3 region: CASSLGGQGPSQPQHF. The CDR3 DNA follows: TGTGCCAGCAGCTTGGGGGGACAGGGACCTAGTCAGCCCCAGCATTTT.

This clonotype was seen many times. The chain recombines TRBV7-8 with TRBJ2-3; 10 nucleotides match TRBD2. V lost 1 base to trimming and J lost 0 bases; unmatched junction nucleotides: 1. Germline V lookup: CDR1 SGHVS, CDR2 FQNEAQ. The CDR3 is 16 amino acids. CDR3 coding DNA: TGTGCCAGCAGCTTAGAACTAGCGGGGAGCACAGATACGCAGTATTTT. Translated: CASSLELAGSTDTQYF.

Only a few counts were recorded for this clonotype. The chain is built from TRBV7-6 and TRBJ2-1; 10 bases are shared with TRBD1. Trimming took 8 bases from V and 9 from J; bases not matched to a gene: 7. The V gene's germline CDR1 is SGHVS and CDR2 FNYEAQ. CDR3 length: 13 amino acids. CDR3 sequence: CASGQGVDGEQFF. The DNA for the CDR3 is TGTGCCAGCGGACAGGGGGTGGACGGTGAGCAGTTCTTC.

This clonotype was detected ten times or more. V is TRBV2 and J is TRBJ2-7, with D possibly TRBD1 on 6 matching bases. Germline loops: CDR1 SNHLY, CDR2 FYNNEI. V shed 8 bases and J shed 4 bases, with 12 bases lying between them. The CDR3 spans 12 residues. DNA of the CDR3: TGTGCCAGCGTGGGGGCGAGGTACGAGCAGTACTTC. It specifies CASVGARYEQYF.

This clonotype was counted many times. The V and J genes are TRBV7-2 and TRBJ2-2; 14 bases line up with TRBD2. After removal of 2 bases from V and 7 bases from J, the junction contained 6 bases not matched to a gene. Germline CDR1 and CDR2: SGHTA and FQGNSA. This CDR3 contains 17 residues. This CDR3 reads CASSLRLAGGPNGELFF. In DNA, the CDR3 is TGTGCCAGCAGCTTAAGACTAGCGGGGGGGCCGAACGGGGAGCTGTTTTTT.

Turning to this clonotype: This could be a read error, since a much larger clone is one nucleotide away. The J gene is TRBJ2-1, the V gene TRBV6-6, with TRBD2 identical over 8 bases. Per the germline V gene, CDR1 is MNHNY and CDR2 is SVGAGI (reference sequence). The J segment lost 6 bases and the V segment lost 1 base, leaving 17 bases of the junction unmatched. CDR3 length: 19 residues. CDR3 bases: TGTGCCAGCAGTTACTTAACTTTCGGGATCGGGAGGGATGGCAATGAGCAGTTCTTC. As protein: CASSYLTFGIGRDGNEQFF.

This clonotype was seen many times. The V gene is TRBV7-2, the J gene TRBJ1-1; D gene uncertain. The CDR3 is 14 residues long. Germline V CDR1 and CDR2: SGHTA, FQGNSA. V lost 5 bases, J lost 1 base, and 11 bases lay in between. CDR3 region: CASSAPTGNTEAFF. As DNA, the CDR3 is TGTGCCAGCAGCGCCCCTACGGGGAACACTGAAGCTTTCTTT. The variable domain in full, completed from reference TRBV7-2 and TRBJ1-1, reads GAGVSQSPSNKVTEKGKDVELRCDPISGHTALYWYRQSLGQGLEFLIYFQGNSAPDKSGLPSDRFSAERTGGSVSTLTIQRTQQEDSAVYLCASSAPTGNTEAFFGQGTRLTVV.

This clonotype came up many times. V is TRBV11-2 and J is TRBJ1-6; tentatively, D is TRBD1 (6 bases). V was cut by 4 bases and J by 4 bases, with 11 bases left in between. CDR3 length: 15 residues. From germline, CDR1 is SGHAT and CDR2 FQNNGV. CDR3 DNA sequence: TGTGCCAGCAGCTCACCAGGACAGTATAATTCACCCCTCCACTTT. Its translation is CASSSPGQYNSPLHF. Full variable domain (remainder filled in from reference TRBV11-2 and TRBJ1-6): EAGVAQSPRYKIIEKRQSVAFWCNPISGHATLYWYQQILGQGPKLLIQFQNNGVVDDSQLPKDRFSAERLKGVDSTLKIQPAKLEDSAVYLCASSSPGQYNSPLHFGNGTRLTVT.

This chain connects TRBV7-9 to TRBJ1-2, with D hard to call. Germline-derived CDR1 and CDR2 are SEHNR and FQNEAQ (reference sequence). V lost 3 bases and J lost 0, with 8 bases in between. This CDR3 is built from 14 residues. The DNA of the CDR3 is TGTGCCAGCAGCTTCCCAGGAGCTAACTATGGCTACACCTTC. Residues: CASSFPGANYGYTF.

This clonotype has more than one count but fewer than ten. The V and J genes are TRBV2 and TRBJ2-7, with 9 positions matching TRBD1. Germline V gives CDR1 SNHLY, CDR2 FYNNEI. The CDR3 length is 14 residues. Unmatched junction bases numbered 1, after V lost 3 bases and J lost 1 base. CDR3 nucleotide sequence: TGTGCCAGCAGTGACGGGACAGGGTCCTACGAGCAGTACTTC. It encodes CASSDGTGSYEQYF.

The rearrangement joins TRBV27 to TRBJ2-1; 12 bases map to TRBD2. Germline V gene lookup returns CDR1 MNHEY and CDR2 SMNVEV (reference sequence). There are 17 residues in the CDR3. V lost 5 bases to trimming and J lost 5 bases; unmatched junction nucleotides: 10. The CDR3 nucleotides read TGTGCCAGCAGTCCGAGCCGACTAGCGGGGGAGGACAATGAGCAGTTCTTC. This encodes CASSPSRLAGEDNEQFF.

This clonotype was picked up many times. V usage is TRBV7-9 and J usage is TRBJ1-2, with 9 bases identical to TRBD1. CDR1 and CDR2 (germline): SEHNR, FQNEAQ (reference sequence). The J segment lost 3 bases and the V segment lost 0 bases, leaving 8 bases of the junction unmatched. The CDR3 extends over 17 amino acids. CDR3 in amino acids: CASSLAANRGLDYGYTF. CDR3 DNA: TGTGCCAGCAGCTTAGCGGCCAACAGGGGGCTCGACTATGGCTACACCTTC. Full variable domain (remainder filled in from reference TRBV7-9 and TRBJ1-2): DTGVSQNPRHKITKRGQNVTFRCDPISEHNRLYWYRQTLGQGPEFLTYFQNEAQLEKSRLLSDRFSAERPKGSFSTLEIQRTEQGDSAMYLCASSLAANRGLDYGYTFGSGTRLTVV.

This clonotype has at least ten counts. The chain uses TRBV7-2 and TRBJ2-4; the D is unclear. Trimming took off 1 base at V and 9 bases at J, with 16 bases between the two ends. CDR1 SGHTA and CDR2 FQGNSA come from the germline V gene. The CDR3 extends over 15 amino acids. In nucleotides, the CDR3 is TGTGCCAGCAGCTTAGTGTTTGGGCAGTTAAGCATTCAGTACTTC. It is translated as CASSLVFGQLSIQYF. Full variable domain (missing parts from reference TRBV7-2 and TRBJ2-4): GAGVSQSPSNKVTEKGKDVELRCDPISGHTALYWYRQSLGQGLEFLIYFQGNSAPDKSGLPSDRFSAERTGGSVSTLTIQRTQQEDSAVYLCASSLVFGQLSIQYFGAGTRLSVL.

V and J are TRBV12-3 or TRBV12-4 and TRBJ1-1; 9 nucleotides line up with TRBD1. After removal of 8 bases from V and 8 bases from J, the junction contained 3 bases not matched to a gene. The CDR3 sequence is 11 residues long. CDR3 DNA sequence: TGTGCCAGCGGACAGGGGACCGAAGCTTTCTTT. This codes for CASGQGTEAFF.